Listed here are 15 T cell receptor beta chains from one sample, sequenced in a study of blood T cell repertoires in COVID-19. Measured with immunoSEQ multiplex PCR; TCRdb has only the in-frame clones, and not every one. The sample shows approximately 280,000 clones, about 89% of them seen only once. Sequencing was done on a sample of PBMCs or T cells enriched from blood (not recorded which). Source of these receptors: a woman aged 18-29 years who had recovered from COVID-19.

The genes are TRBV3-1 (or the pseudogene TRBV3-2) and TRBJ2-7; TRBD2 matches 12 bases. V shed 7 bases and J 4 bases; nucleotides not matched to a gene: 5. The germline V gene has CDR1 LGHDT and CDR2 YNNKEL (reference sequence). The CDR3 spans 14 residues. CDR3 in DNA: TGTGCCAGCACCCCTAGCGGGGGGGCATACGAGCAGTACTTC. Translated: CASTPSGGAYEQYF.

This chain uses TRBV10-3 with TRBJ1-3, with D tentatively TRBD1 (6 bases). Per the germline V gene, CDR1 is ENHRY and CDR2 is SYGVKD. The CDR3 covers 19 residues. V lost 5 bases to trimming and J lost 0 bases, with 23 bases between them. The chain's CDR3 is CAISPVDRLSTSSGNTIYF. The CDR3 coding sequence is TGTGCCATCAGTCCCGTCGACAGGCTGTCCACCTCCTCTGGAAACACCATATATTTT.

This rearrangement joins TRBV7-8 to TRBJ2-1; no reliable D call. The CDR3 is 15 amino acids. Looked up from germline, CDR1 is SGHVS and CDR2 is FQNEAQ. Trimming cost V 8 bases and J 5 bases, with 19 bases left between them. CDR3 nucleotide sequence: TGTGCCAGCGTCCCAACTACACGAAAAGACAATGAGCAGTTCTTC. Amino acids: CASVPTTRKDNEQFF.

V usage is TRBV3-1 (or the pseudogene TRBV3-2) and J usage is TRBJ2-2, with D hard to call. In germline, CDR1 is LGHDT, CDR2 YNNKEL (reference sequence). The CDR3 loop spans 15 amino acids. The V and J ends lost 2 bases and 1 base respectively, with 8 bases between them. The CDR3 sequence is CASSQMPGNTGELFF. The CDR3 region has the DNA TGTGCCAGCAGCCAAATGCCAGGGAACACCGGGGAGCTGTTTTTT.

The J gene is TRBJ2-7, the V gene TRBV7-9; TRBD2 matches at 12 bases. This CDR3 contains 15 residues. CDR1 and CDR2 (germline): SEHNR, FQNEAQ (reference sequence). Germline trimming cut 4 bases from V and 5 bases from J; bases unmatched to any gene: 6. The CDR3 sequence: CASSYGLAGTDEQYF. In DNA, the CDR3 is TGTGCCAGCAGCTACGGACTAGCGGGAACCGACGAGCAGTACTTC. Full variable domain (outside the CDR3, taken from reference TRBV7-9 and TRBJ2-7): DTGVSQNPRHKITKRGQNVTFRCDPISEHNRLYWYRQTLGQGPEFLTYFQNEAQLEKSRLLSDRFSAERPKGSFSTLEIQRTEQGDSAMYLCASSYGLAGTDEQYFGPGTRLTVT.

CDR3 coding DNA: TGTGCCAGCAGGAAAGTGGCGGGGAACACTGAAGCTTTCTTT. It yields the protein CASRKVAGNTEAFF. V is TRBV2 and J is TRBJ1-1; D unclear. Trimming shortened V by 6 bases and J by 1 base, and 12 bases separated the two germline ends. Germline V lookup: CDR1 SNHLY, CDR2 FYNNEI. This CDR3 is built from 14 residues.

The sample holds one count of this clone. The rearrangement uses TRBV5-1 and TRBJ1-2; 8 positions match TRBD1. The germline CDR1 and CDR2 sequences are SGHRS and YFSETQ. This CDR3 is 16 amino acids long. With V trimmed by 4 bases and J by 8 bases, 16 bases remained unmatched. The CDR3 loop reads CASSPEGTGTWEGYTF. DNA of the CDR3: TGCGCCAGCAGCCCCGAGGGGACAGGCACTTGGGAGGGCTACACCTTC.

The chain carries TRBV7-9 and TRBJ2-3; D is unresolved. The V gene's germline CDR1 is SEHNR and CDR2 FQNEAQ (reference sequence). V was cut by 1 base and J by 4 bases, with 21 bases left in between. The CDR3 loop spans 18 amino acids. Here the CDR3 DNA reads TGTGCCAGCAGCTTAGGTGGTACGGGTCGCGCCACGCCAGATACGCAGTATTTT. It is translated as CASSLGGTGRATPDTQYF.

The chain has TRBV7-8 and TRBJ2-7; 7 bases map to TRBD2. Germline assignment: CDR1 SGHVS and CDR2 FQNEAQ. The CDR3 loop spans 12 amino acids. Trimming at V came to 7 bases and at J to 6 bases, leaving 6 bases not matched to a gene. For the CDR3, the DNA is TGTGCCAGCACCAACGGGGGGAGCGAGCAGTACTTC. It encodes CASTNGGSEQYF.

This clone was recorded a few times. The chain employs TRBV11-3 and TRBJ2-5; a weak D match, TRBD2 (6 bases). Germline lookup yields CDR1 SGHNT and CDR2 YENEEA. Trimming took off 3 bases at V and 5 bases at J, with 19 bases between the two ends. The CDR3 consists of 16 residues. The DNA for the CDR3 is TGTGCCAGCAGCTTGTATACTAGCCAAGGTGGGGAGACCCAGTACTTC. Protein sequence: CASSLYTSQGGETQYF.

The genes are TRBV11-1 and TRBJ2-7; the D gene is possibly TRBD2 (5 bases). Trimming stripped 5 bases from V and 4 bases from J, with 18 bases between. The CDR3 spans 15 residues. Germline loops: CDR1 SGHAT, CDR2 FQDESV (reference sequence). This CDR3 reads CASSPQSGGLYEQYF. In DNA form, the CDR3 reads TGTGCCAGCAGCCCTCAGAGCGGCGGGTTGTACGAGCAGTACTTC.

The rearrangement joins TRBV27 to TRBJ2-7; 13 bases agree with TRBD2. CDR3 length: 18 residues. Trimming cost V 4 bases and J 3 bases; bases outside gene matches: 12. Germline-derived CDR1 and CDR2 are MNHEY and SMNVEV (reference sequence). CDR3 protein: CASSSQSTGLAGIYEQYF. CDR3 nucleotides: TGTGCCAGCAGTTCGCAATCAACGGGACTAGCGGGAATCTACGAGCAGTACTTC.

V is TRBV12-3 or TRBV12-4 and J is TRBJ2-3; the match to TRBD1 covers 9 bases. The CDR3 sequence is 13 residues long. V was pared by 9 bases and J by 1 base, with 2 bases of the junction left unmatched. The DNA of the CDR3 is TGTGCCAGTAACAGGGGGCGCACAGATACGCAGTATTTT. This gives the protein CASNRGRTDTQYF.

This rearrangement joins TRBV13 to TRBJ1-1, with 9 bases matching TRBD1. CDR1 is PRHDT and CDR2 is FYEKMQ in the germline V gene (reference sequence). Unmatched junction bases numbered 1, after V lost 1 base and J lost 10 bases. The CDR3 length is 12 residues. CDR3 DNA: TGTGCCAGCAGCTTAGACAGGGGGCGAGCTTTCTTT. Amino acids: CASSLDRGRAFF.

The rearrangement joins TRBV9 to TRBJ2-7; 8 nucleotides line up with TRBD1. CDR3 size: 17 residues. The germline gives CDR1 SGDLS, CDR2 YYNGEE. V shed 3 bases and J 3 bases; nucleotides not matched to a gene: 14. CDR3 residues: CASSEGQVPSPSYEQYF. The CDR3, as DNA: TGTGCCAGCAGCGAGGGACAGGTTCCTTCCCCTAGCTACGAGCAGTACTTC. The variable domain in full, with the rest retrieved from reference TRBV9 and TRBJ2-7, is DSGVTQTPKHLITATGQRVTLRCSPRSGDLSVYWYQQSLDQGLQFLIQYYNGEERAKGNILERFSAQQFPDLHSELNLSSLELGDSALYFCASSEGQVPSPSYEQYFGPGTRLTVT.